Detailed here is one T cell receptor (beta chain). This CDR3 comprises 15 residues. The germline V gene encodes CDR1 SEHNR and CDR2 FQNEAQ (reference sequence). V was shortened by 5 bases and J by 1 base, with 14 bases between the two germline ends. The data stem from a study of OX40 agonist ivuxolimab in advanced cancers. Profiling relied on immunoSEQ multiplex PCR, and the TCRdb table lists in-frame clones only, not all of them. Here the sample spans about 63,000 clones, 90% to 95% being singletons. Source: CD4+ or CD8+ T cells sorted from blood, taken in a trial of the OX40 agonist ivuxolimab. The receptor comes from an adult with an advanced solid tumor such as melanoma, head and neck, liver or kidney cancer. The chain carries TRBV7-9 and TRBJ2-5; no firm D call. Written as DNA, the CDR3 is TGTGCCAGCAGCCCTGACTTCCACCTCCAAGAGACCCAGTACTTC. This encodes CASSPDFHLQETQYF. Based on the CDR3 plus reference TRBV7-9 and TRBJ2-5, the full variable domain is DTGVSQNPRHKITKRGQNVTFRCDPISEHNRLYWYRQTLGQGPEFLTYFQNEAQLEKSRLLSDRFSAERPKGSFSTLEIQRTEQGDSAMYLCASSPDFHLQETQYFGPGTRLLVL.